These T cell receptor beta chains were read from a single sample in a study of T cell changes during pregnancy in multiple sclerosis. Produced via immunoSEQ multiplex PCR; TCRdb's table is partial and in-frame only. In the table there are tens of thousands of clones, 91% of which are singletons. The sequencing used peripheral blood, collected in the third trimester of pregnancy. The receptors derive from a female donor in good health, enrolled as a control in a pregnancy study. The conserved cysteine and the conserved F or W are not part of the CDR3 here. The order of the fields is V gene, CDR3 length, CDR3 protein.

>TRBV10-3|12
AISDVEVGDTQY
>TRBV5-1|11
ASSSGRGTEAF
>TRBV11-2|11
ASSQGRVNTIY
>TRBV4-1|13
ASSQGQGKDEKLF
>TRBV9|14
ASSFAGTSGPGELF
>TRBV2|13
ASSRTSPNTDTQY
>TRBV5-4|11
ASSLQGDYGYT
>TRBV30|13
AYKGLAGGIDTQY
>TRBV18|14
ASSPPGLRGIYGYT
>TRBV19|16
ASSARVLRDSHGNTIY
>TRBV5-5|13
ASSANRGGSNEQF
>TRBV4-1|12
ASSATSGGSEQF
>TRBV7-6|10
ASSPLTGGYT
>TRBV27|13
ASSPPLSMNQPQH
>TRBV5-1|14
ASSLETGGVMTPLH
>TRBV11-2|12
ASGIRGSLNEQF
>TRBV28|14
ASSYPLDGLSYEQY
>TRBV4-1|12
ASSLTGEDTEAF
>TRBV15|11
ATGKTGDETQY
>TRBV29-1|13
SVEEGGQGAAELF
>TRBV5-1|15
ASSLVGLSGGADTQY
>TRBV9|13
ASSGRDSDDSPLH
>TRBV7-9|14
ASSGTSGRNTGELF
>TRBV5-1|14
ASSPGGARISAEAF